This TCR beta chain comes out of a study of blood T cell repertoires in COVID-19. Germline loops: CDR1 LNHDA, CDR2 SQIVND (reference sequence). V lost 7 bases, J lost 1 base, and 1 base stayed unmatched. CDR3 size: 15 residues. In the original workflow: Amplification from reference gene primers served as the basis for estimated nucleated cell counts. Only in-frame clones appear in the TCRdb table, and some are missing; sequencing was by immunoSEQ multiplex PCR. V, J and clone size were drawn from that table, and D and trimming were deduced from the DNA. Among roughly 250,000 clones listed, approximately 87% were seen once.

The V call is TRBV19, the J call TRBJ2-2; TRBD2 agrees at 12 bases. This clonotype originated in a human donor in a cohort sampled during active COVID-19. The sequenced sample was peripheral blood. Written as DNA, the CDR3 is TGTGCCAGTACGGGACTAGCGGGGAACACCGGGGAGCTGTTTTTT. Translation: CASTGLAGNTGELFF.